This entry concerns a single T cell receptor (beta chain). Its antigen remains unidentified. The data are from a study of shared clonotypes between healthy human individuals. General study results and limits: It was expected that sequencing depth would affect clonotype sharing among donors.

Trimming removed 8 bases from V and 5 bases from J; junction bases left unmatched: 11. CDR1 is KGHSH, CDR2 LQKENI, per germline. CDR3 length equals 14 residues. Sequencing used immunoSEQ multiplex PCR; TCRdb keeps in-frame clones, though not all of them. Of around 430,000 clones detected, 70% to 80% appear once; the ten largest clones hold 13%. Sequencing was performed on PBMCs. The V and J genes are TRBV18 and TRBJ2-7; 8 bases match TRBD2. This clonotype was obtained from a woman aged 35 to 49 in good health. Some clones in this sample may be carry-over from other donors' samples. The DNA for the CDR3 is TGTGCCAGCACCGCGTCGGGAGGGCCGAACGAGCAGTACTTC. It translates to CASTASGGPNEQYF.